The 32 T cell receptor beta chains below were found in one sample sequenced in a study of lymphopenia after photon versus proton radiotherapy. Sequencing was performed with immunoSEQ multiplex PCR; in TCRdb, only in-frame clones are kept and a portion is missing. The table lists 40,000 to 45,000 clones, 85% to 90% of them singletons. Sequences were derived from peripheral blood, sampled from a patient treated with proton-based radiotherapy. Receptors were obtained from a woman between 70 and 85 years old with pancreatic cancer. Some clones in this sample may be carry-over from other donors' samples.

A few counts support this clone. The chain has TRBV10-1 and TRBJ1-2, with TRBD1 as a possible D gene (5 bases). Germline V gene sequence: CDR1 WNHNN, CDR2 SYGVQD (reference sequence). The CDR3 is made up of 15 amino acids. V dropped 6 bases and J dropped 4 bases, with 18 bases sitting between them. CDR3 residues: CASSETAGTSYGYTF. In DNA, the CDR3 is TGCGCCAGCAGCGAAACCGCCGGGACGAGCTATGGCTACACCTTC.

The CDR3, as DNA: TGTGCCAGTAGTGTTTACAGGGGAGGTTGGAACACTGAAGCTTTCTTT. Translated: CASSVYRGGWNTEAFF. The rearrangement joins TRBV19 to TRBJ1-1; 7 bases are shared with TRBD1. Germline V CDR1 and CDR2: LNHDA, SQIVND (reference sequence). This CDR3 is 16 amino acids long. Trimming cost V 5 bases and J 1 base; bases outside gene matches: 10.

The rearrangement joins TRBV7-6 to TRBJ1-1, with D unclear. Germline assignment: CDR1 SGHVS and CDR2 FNYEAQ. V gave up 0 bases and J gave up 6 bases, with 8 bases separating them. CDR3 length equals 13 residues. The CDR3 DNA reads as TGTGCCAGCAGCTTAGCGGGCAACTCTGAAGCTTTCTTT. This codes for CASSLAGNSEAFF. Looking up the rest from reference TRBV7-6 and TRBJ1-1 gives the full variable domain: GAGVSQSPRYKVTKRGQDVALRCDPISGHVSLYWYRQALGQGPEFLTYFNYEAQQDKSGLPNDRFSAERPEGSISTLTIQRTEQRDSAMYRCASSLAGNSEAFFGQGTRLTVV.

V is TRBV29-1 and J is TRBJ1-2; D is unclear. The CDR3 covers 12 residues. The V gene lost 3 bases and the J gene lost 4 bases, with 9 bases spanning the gap. Germline V gives CDR1 SQVTM, CDR2 ANQGSEA. The CDR3 region is CSVEGLSYGYTF. As DNA, the CDR3 is TGCAGCGTTGAGGGCTTATCCTATGGCTACACCTTC.

The chain is built from TRBV27 and TRBJ2-6; 9 bases are a match to TRBD1. V lost 3 bases, J lost 2 bases, and 11 bases stayed unmatched. The CDR3 is 19 amino acids. From germline, CDR1 is MNHEY and CDR2 SMNVEV (reference sequence). The CDR3 DNA sequence: TGTGCCAGCAGTTTGTGGGGACAGGGAGCGCGCCCTGGGGCCAACGTCCTGACTTTC. Its protein product is CASSLWGQGARPGANVLTF.

The V call is TRBV11-3, the J call TRBJ2-3, with D possibly being TRBD1 (6 bases). This CDR3 contains 13 residues. Trimming pared 2 bases from V and 6 bases from J, leaving 9 bases between. Germline assignment: CDR1 SGHNT and CDR2 YENEEA. The CDR3 sequence: CASSLTGMDTQYF. The CDR3 nucleotides are TGTGCCAGCAGCTTAACAGGGATGGATACGCAGTATTTT.

This chain uses TRBV30 with TRBJ1-3; D is unclear. Germline values: CDR1 GTSNPN, CDR2 SVGIG (reference sequence). This CDR3 is 15 amino acids long. Trimming took 0 bases from V and 4 from J, leaving 13 bases between them. In DNA, the CDR3 is TGTGCCTGGAGTGTACAAGGGAGAGGGGGAAACACCATATATTTT. It is translated as CAWSVQGRGGNTIYF.

The chain employs TRBV6-1 and TRBJ2-5, with a possible D match to TRBD2 (5 bases). The CDR3 contains 13 residues. Trimming left V 7 bases short and J 4 bases short, with 13 bases between. Germline CDR1 reads MNHNS; CDR2 reads SASEGT. CDR3 DNA sequence: TGTGCCAGCAACCCGGGGAGTGGAGAGACCCAGTACTTC. It yields the protein CASNPGSGETQYF.

The chain joins TRBV11-2 to TRBJ2-1, with a possible D match to TRBD2 (6 bases). The germline V and J ends were trimmed by 3 bases and 9 bases, with 15 bases remaining between them. The CDR3 loop spans 14 amino acids. Germline V gives CDR1 SGHAT, CDR2 FQNNGV. DNA of the CDR3: TGTGCCAGCAGCTTGCACGGGAGTGAGAGTGAGCAGTTCTTC. Protein sequence: CASSLHGSESEQFF.

This chain links TRBV7-8 with TRBJ2-5, with D maybe TRBD1 (6 bases). Germline CDR1 SGHVS, CDR2 FQNEAQ. The CDR3 totals 13 residues. Trimming removed 3 bases from V and 6 bases from J, with 11 bases in between. CDR3 coding DNA: TGTGCCAGCAGCTTCGACAGGAGCAAGACCCAGTACTTC. Its protein is CASSFDRSKTQYF.

The chain employs TRBV29-1 and TRBJ2-7; no clear D. Trimming took off 7 bases at V and 1 base at J, with 8 bases between the two ends. Germline V gives CDR1 SQVTM, CDR2 ANQGSEA. The CDR3 runs 11 residues. The CDR3 region is CSADNSYEQYF. Written as DNA, the CDR3 is TGCAGCGCAGATAATTCCTACGAGCAGTACTTC.

This rearrangement joins TRBV30 to TRBJ1-4; D call uncertain. Germline V lookup: CDR1 GTSNPN, CDR2 SVGIG (reference sequence). Deletions cut 0 bases from V and 1 base from J, with 21 bases between. The CDR3 is 19 amino acids. The CDR3 loop reads CAWSVSLGPPLLTNEKLFF. CDR3 bases: TGTGCCTGGAGTGTTAGCCTTGGGCCCCCATTATTAACTAATGAAAAACTGTTTTTT.

The chain combines TRBV2 with TRBJ2-5, with TRBD1 matching 8 bases. Germline V gene lookup returns CDR1 SNHLY and CDR2 FYNNEI. The ends lost 10 bases at V and 4 bases at J; junction bases unmatched: 5. CDR3 length equals 12 residues. CDR3 nucleotide sequence: TGTGCCATTCAGGGGGCGGGAGAGACCCAGTACTTC. Amino acids: CAIQGAGETQYF. Filled out from reference TRBV2 and TRBJ2-5, the complete variable domain reads EPEVTQTPSHQVTQMGQEVILRCVPISNHLYFYWYRQILGQKVEFLVSFYNNEISEKSEIFDDQFSVERPDGSNFTLKIRSTKLEDSAMYFCAIQGAGETQYFGPGTRLLVL.

CDR3 amino acids: CASSQGPDRVWEKLFF. CDR3 bases: TGCGCCAGCAGCCAGGGCCCGGACAGGGTATGGGAAAAACTGTTTTTT. The chain carries TRBV4-1 and TRBJ1-4; 8 nucleotides match TRBD1. The ends lost 3 bases at V and 8 bases at J; junction bases unmatched: 11. Looked up from germline, CDR1 is MGHRA and CDR2 is YSYEKL. CDR3 size: 16 residues.

The rearrangement uses TRBV7-2 and TRBJ2-4; 7 nucleotides line up with TRBD2. Germline CDR1 and CDR2: SGHTA and FQGNSA. Trimming removed 5 bases from V and 9 bases from J; junction bases left unmatched: 10. CDR3 length: 14 amino acids. In DNA, the CDR3 is TGTGCCAGCAGCACCGGGACGGGCGGGAGCATTCAGTACTTC. Its translation is CASSTGTGGSIQYF.

J is TRBJ2-7 and V is TRBV19; 10 bases align to TRBD1. Germline loops: CDR1 LNHDA, CDR2 SQIVND (reference sequence). V dropped 1 base and J dropped 6; count of bases not matched to a gene: 6. The CDR3 contains 15 residues. The CDR3 sequence is CASSIGGQGGSEQYF. The DNA for the CDR3 is TGTGCCAGTAGTATAGGTGGACAGGGGGGATCCGAGCAGTACTTC.

The chain carries TRBV4-2 and TRBJ2-1, with D tentatively TRBD1 or TRBD2 (5 bases each). The CDR3 has 14 residues. The V and J ends lost 0 bases and 7 bases respectively, with 10 bases between them. Germline CDR1 is LGHNA and CDR2 is YNFKEQ. The chain's CDR3 is CASSQDGASNEQFF. CDR3 coding DNA: TGTGCCAGCAGCCAAGACGGGGCTAGTAATGAGCAGTTCTTC.

This clone was seen just once. The chain combines TRBV11-3 with TRBJ1-1; D is possibly TRBD1 (5 bases). V lost 5 bases and J lost 4, with 14 bases in between. Germline V gene lookup returns CDR1 SGHNT and CDR2 YENEEA. CDR3 length: 14 amino acids. In DNA, the CDR3 is TGTGCCAGCAGCCCTGGGACTTCCAGCACTGAAGCTTTCTTT. Translating gives CASSPGTSSTEAFF.

This CDR3 is CASSEVVVGYTF. The CDR3 bases are TGTGCCAGCAGTGAAGTGGTCGTTGGCTACACCTTC. This chain links TRBV6-1 with TRBJ1-2, with D hard to call. Germline loops: CDR1 MNHNS, CDR2 SASEGT. V was shortened by 1 base and J by 7 bases, with 7 bases between the two germline ends. The length of the CDR3 is 12 residues.

The CDR3 nucleotides are TGTGCCTGGATGAACAGGGCTTTCACAGATACGCAGTATTTT. Protein sequence: CAWMNRAFTDTQYF. The chain is built from TRBV30 and TRBJ2-3; a weak D match, TRBD1 (6 bases). V was shortened by 4 bases and J by 2 bases, with 13 bases between the two germline ends. CDR3 length equals 14 residues. Germline-derived CDR1 and CDR2 are GTSNPN and SVGIG (reference sequence).

The chain has TRBV9 and TRBJ2-1, with 14 bases matching TRBD2. Germline loops: CDR1 SGDLS, CDR2 YYNGEE. The V and J ends lost 4 bases and 3 bases, in that order; junction bases with no gene match: 3. The CDR3 is 16 amino acids. The CDR3 loop is CASSPGTSGSYNEQFF. The CDR3 DNA is TGTGCCAGCAGCCCAGGGACTAGCGGGAGCTACAATGAGCAGTTCTTC.

The chain combines TRBV19 with TRBJ1-1; D unresolved. Germline loops: CDR1 LNHDA, CDR2 SQIVND (reference sequence). The CDR3 has 14 amino acids. V lost 4 bases to trimming and J lost 4 bases, with 13 bases between them. The CDR3 loop is CASSNSLVGTEAFF. CDR3 nucleotides: TGTGCCAGTAGTAATTCCCTAGTCGGCACTGAAGCTTTCTTT.

The chain couples TRBV7-2 to TRBJ2-3, with D tentatively TRBD1 or TRBD2 (6 bases each). CDR1 SGHTA and CDR2 FQGNSA come from the germline V gene. CDR3 length: 14 amino acids. Deletions cut 6 bases from V and 2 bases from J, with 12 bases between. CDR3 bases: TGTGCCAGCAGAAGGGGGGTACTCACAGATACGCAGTATTTT. Amino acid sequence: CASRRGVLTDTQYF.

The chain employs TRBV30 and TRBJ2-3; 12 bases line up with TRBD2. V shed 2 bases and J 2 bases; nucleotides not matched to a gene: 8. The germline CDR1 and CDR2 sequences are GTSNPN and SVGIG (reference sequence). The CDR3 contains 17 residues. The DNA for the CDR3 is TGTGCCTGGAGTCAAGGACTAGCGGGAAGGGTCACAGATACGCAGTATTTT. Amino acid sequence: CAWSQGLAGRVTDTQYF. Full variable domain (missing parts from reference TRBV30 and TRBJ2-3): SQTIHQWPATLVQPVGSPLSLECTVEGTSNPNLYWYRQAAGRGLQLLFYSVGIGQISSEVPQNLSASRPQDRQFILSSKKLLLSDSGFYLCAWSQGLAGRVTDTQYFGPGTRLTVL.

This chain uses TRBV7-2 with TRBJ1-2; 7 bases are a match to TRBD1. After removal of 5 bases from V and 4 bases from J, the junction contained 10 bases not matched to a gene. The CDR3 is 15 residues long. Looked up from germline, CDR1 is SGHTA and CDR2 is FQGNSA. CDR3: CASSGTTGVFYGYTF. CDR3 nucleotides: TGTGCCAGCAGCGGCACAACAGGGGTCTTCTATGGCTACACCTTC. Looking up the rest from reference TRBV7-2 and TRBJ1-2 gives the full variable domain: GAGVSQSPSNKVTEKGKDVELRCDPISGHTALYWYRQSLGQGLEFLIYFQGNSAPDKSGLPSDRFSAERTGGSVSTLTIQRTQQEDSAVYLCASSGTTGVFYGYTFGSGTRLTVV.

This clone appeared a single time. The CDR3 sequence is CASSLAGGDTQYF. CDR3 sequence (DNA): TGCGCCAGCAGCTTGGCAGGAGGGGATACGCAGTATTTT. The V gene is TRBV5-1, the J gene TRBJ2-3; D may be TRBD2 (6 bases). Germline assignment: CDR1 SGHRS and CDR2 YFSETQ. The CDR3 contains 13 residues. V lost 0 bases, J lost 6 bases, and 8 bases lay in between. The whole variable domain, filled in from reference TRBV5-1 and TRBJ2-3, reads KAGVTQTPRYLIKTRGQQVTLSCSPISGHRSVSWYQQTPGQGLQFLFEYFSETQRNKGNFPGRFSGRQFSNSRSEMNVSTLELGDSALYLCASSLAGGDTQYFGPGTRLTVL.

A single count supports this clone. The chain couples TRBV18 to TRBJ1-2; 9 nucleotides agree with TRBD1. After removal of 4 bases from V and 6 bases from J, the junction contained 9 bases not matched to a gene. CDR1 is KGHSH, CDR2 LQKENI, per germline. The CDR3 consists of 15 residues. The CDR3 region is CASSRRDRVSHGYTF. CDR3 DNA sequence: TGTGCCAGCTCACGCCGGGACAGGGTTTCCCATGGCTACACCTTC.

This rearrangement joins TRBV19 to TRBJ2-2; 7 bases align to TRBD2. The CDR3 covers 14 residues. Germline V lookup: CDR1 LNHDA, CDR2 SQIVND (reference sequence). V gave up 5 bases and J gave up 1 base; unmatched junction bases: 1. The CDR3 loop reads CASSSGGNTGELFF. The CDR3 DNA reads TGTGCCAGTAGTTCGGGAGGGAACACCGGGGAGCTGTTTTTT.

This clone was found a few times. The chain employs TRBV7-2 and TRBJ1-3, with a possible D match to TRBD1 (6 bases). The V gene lost 1 base and the J gene lost 2 bases, with 6 bases spanning the gap. This CDR3 is 14 amino acids long. Germline V gene sequence: CDR1 SGHTA, CDR2 FQGNSA. CDR3 in DNA: TGTGCCAGCAGCTTAGGGACAGCTGGAAACACCATATATTTT. Amino acids: CASSLGTAGNTIYF.

The chain's CDR3 is CASSYSFNRADNSPLHF. CDR3 in DNA: TGTGCCAGCAGCTACAGTTTCAATCGGGCCGATAATTCACCCCTCCACTTT. This chain links TRBV5-4 with TRBJ1-6; D unclear. Germline-derived CDR1 and CDR2 are SGHNT and YYREEE (reference sequence). Deletions cut 3 bases from V and 5 bases from J, with 18 bases between. The CDR3 loop spans 17 amino acids.

The chain links TRBV7-6 to TRBJ2-7, with 7 bases fitting TRBD1. Germline trimming cut 5 bases from V and 3 bases from J; bases unmatched to any gene: 4. Germline CDR1 and CDR2: SGHVS and FNYEAQ. This CDR3 has 13 residues. The CDR3 sequence: CASSIWDSYEQYF. CDR3 bases: TGTGCCAGCAGCATATGGGACAGCTACGAGCAGTACTTC.

V usage is TRBV7-2 and J usage is TRBJ2-1; D call uncertain. V was trimmed by 2 bases and J by 7 bases, leaving 9 bases between them. Per germline, CDR1 SGHTA and CDR2 FQGNSA. This CDR3 contains 13 residues. The CDR3 region is CASSLRSWNEQFF. The CDR3 DNA follows: TGTGCCAGCAGCTTACGGAGTTGGAATGAGCAGTTCTTC.